The 10 T cell receptor beta chains reported below all come from one sample, sequenced in a study of T cells in Graves' hyperthyroidism and ophthalmopathy. Authors of the study amplified TCR beta CDR3 regions from RNA transcripts. With the HTBI primer set, the TCR CDR3 went through a first round of RT-PCR. TCRdb itself ran the multiplex PCR reads through MiXCR, one entry per CDR3 protein. Found here are 35,000 to 45,000 distinct CDR3 sequences, around 50% of them singletons; the top ten hold 6.2%. The source material was blood. These receptors were obtained from a woman between 45 and 65 years old with Graves' hyperthyroidism that later progressed to Graves' ophthalmopathy.

Comment on this clonotype: No conserved phenylalanine or tryptophan is present at the end of the CDR3, so a read error is the likely explanation. The V and J genes are TRBV5-4 and TRBJ1-1; 8 positions agree with TRBD1. This CDR3 is 16 amino acids long. Germline-derived CDR1 and CDR2 are SGHNT and YYREEE (reference sequence). The CDR3 region is CASSLAGGGMNTEAFS. Here the CDR3 DNA reads TGTGCCAGCAGCTTGGCAGGGGGCGGAATGAACACGGAAGCTTTCTCT.

This clonotype is labeled medium-sized. This rearrangement joins TRBV10-2 to TRBJ1-2; weak D call: TRBD1 (6 bases). V gave up 1 base and J gave up 5 bases, with 14 bases separating them. This CDR3 has 15 amino acids. Per the germline V gene, CDR1 is WSHSY and CDR2 is SAAADI. CDR3 bases: TGCGCCAGCAGTGAGTACTGGGGGCGCGGATATGGCTACACCTTC. Protein: CASSEYWGRGYGYTF.

This clonotype appeared many times. This chain connects TRBV6-1 to TRBJ2-1, with 7 bases lining up with TRBD1. Per the germline V gene, CDR1 is MNHNS and CDR2 is SASEGT. There are 14 residues in the CDR3. Trimming cost V 6 bases and J 5 bases; bases outside gene matches: 7. The CDR3 nucleotides read TGTGCCAGCAGAGACAGGGAAAGGGACAATGAGCAGTTCTTC. This sequence encodes CASRDRERDNEQFF.

This clonotype has a count of ten or more. J is TRBJ2-4 and V is TRBV4-3; no firm D call. The germline V gene encodes CDR1 LGHNA and CDR2 YSLEER. This CDR3 is 15 amino acids long. V lost 0 bases to trimming and J lost 6 bases, with 12 bases between them. The CDR3 DNA follows: TGCGCCAGCAGCCAAGAAGACGGCGGCAGAAACATTCAGTACTTC. Protein: CASSQEDGGRNIQYF.

The V call is TRBV7-6, the J call TRBJ1-4; D gene uncertain. The CDR3 is 16 amino acids. The V and J ends lost 5 bases and 11 bases respectively, with 24 bases between them. CDR1 SGHVS and CDR2 FNYEAQ come from the germline V gene. As DNA, the CDR3 is TGTGCCAGCAGCAAGTGGCCGGAATCCGAGTCGGAGAAACTGTTTTTT. Its protein is CASSKWPESESEKLFF.

The V and J genes are TRBV7-2 and TRBJ2-3; D unresolved. Trimming removed 2 bases at V and 11 bases at J, with 20 bases between. The CDR3 contains 15 residues. Germline CDR1 and CDR2: SGHTA and FQGNSA. The CDR3 reads CASSLMAETYNEQYF. CDR3 DNA sequence: TGTGCCAGCAGCTTAATGGCGGAAACCTACAATGAGCAGTATTTT. Complete variable domain (other parts from reference TRBV7-2 and TRBJ2-3): GAGVSQSPSNKVTEKGKDVELRCDPISGHTALYWYRQSLGQGLEFLIYFQGNSAPDKSGLPSDRFSAERTGGSVSTLTIQRTQQEDSAVYLCASSLMAETYNEQYFGPGTRLTVL.

In its sample, this clonotype is medium-sized. The CDR3 bases are TGTGCCACCAGTGACCCCACCTTCGGGACAGGGGCCCACGAGCAGTACTTC. As protein: CATSDPTFGTGAHEQYF. The V call is TRBV24-1, the J call TRBJ2-7; 10 bases map to TRBD1. V shed 4 bases and J 5 bases; nucleotides not matched to a gene: 13. Germline CDR1 KGHDR, CDR2 SFDVKD. The CDR3 has 17 residues.

This clonotype is medium-sized by share. The V and J genes are TRBV7-6 and TRBJ2-7; D gene uncertain. V lost 0 bases, J lost 7 bases, and 7 bases lay in between. The CDR3 runs 12 residues. The germline gives CDR1 SGHVS, CDR2 FNYEAQ. The CDR3 sequence: CASSLALEEQYF. CDR3 bases: TGTGCCAGCAGCTTAGCGTTGGAAGAGCAGTACTTC.

There are many counts of this clonotype. V usage is TRBV6-5 and J usage is TRBJ2-5; 14 positions match TRBD2. V gave up 0 bases and J gave up 3 bases; unmatched junction bases: 12. The germline gives CDR1 MNHEY, CDR2 SVGAGI. This CDR3 contains 20 residues. The CDR3, as DNA: TGTGCCAGCAGTTACTCGATCCCCCGACTAGCGGGAGGGAAGAAAGAGACCCAGTACTTC. Translating gives CASSYSIPRLAGGKKETQYF.

There are many counts of this clonotype. The chain recombines TRBV9 with TRBJ2-2; D might be TRBD2 (5 bases). CDR3 length: 17 amino acids. Trimming left V 2 bases short and J 2 bases short, with 16 bases between. Germline values: CDR1 SGDLS, CDR2 YYNGEE. The CDR3 DNA is TGTGCCAGCAGCGTCAACCCTCGGAGGCCAAACACCGGGGAGCTGTTTTTT. This codes for CASSVNPRRPNTGELFF.